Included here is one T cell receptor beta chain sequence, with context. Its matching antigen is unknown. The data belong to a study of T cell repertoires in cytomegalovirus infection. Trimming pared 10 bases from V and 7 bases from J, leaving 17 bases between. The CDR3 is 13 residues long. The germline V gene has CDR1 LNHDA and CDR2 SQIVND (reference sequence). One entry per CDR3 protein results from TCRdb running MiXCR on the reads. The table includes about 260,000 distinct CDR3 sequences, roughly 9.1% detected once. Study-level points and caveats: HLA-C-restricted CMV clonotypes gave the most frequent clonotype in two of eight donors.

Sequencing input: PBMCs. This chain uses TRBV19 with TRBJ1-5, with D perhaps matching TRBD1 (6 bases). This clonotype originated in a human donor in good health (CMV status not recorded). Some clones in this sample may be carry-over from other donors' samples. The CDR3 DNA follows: TGTGCCAAGATGACAGGAAGAGACCAGCCCCAGCATTTT. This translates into CAKMTGRDQPQHF.